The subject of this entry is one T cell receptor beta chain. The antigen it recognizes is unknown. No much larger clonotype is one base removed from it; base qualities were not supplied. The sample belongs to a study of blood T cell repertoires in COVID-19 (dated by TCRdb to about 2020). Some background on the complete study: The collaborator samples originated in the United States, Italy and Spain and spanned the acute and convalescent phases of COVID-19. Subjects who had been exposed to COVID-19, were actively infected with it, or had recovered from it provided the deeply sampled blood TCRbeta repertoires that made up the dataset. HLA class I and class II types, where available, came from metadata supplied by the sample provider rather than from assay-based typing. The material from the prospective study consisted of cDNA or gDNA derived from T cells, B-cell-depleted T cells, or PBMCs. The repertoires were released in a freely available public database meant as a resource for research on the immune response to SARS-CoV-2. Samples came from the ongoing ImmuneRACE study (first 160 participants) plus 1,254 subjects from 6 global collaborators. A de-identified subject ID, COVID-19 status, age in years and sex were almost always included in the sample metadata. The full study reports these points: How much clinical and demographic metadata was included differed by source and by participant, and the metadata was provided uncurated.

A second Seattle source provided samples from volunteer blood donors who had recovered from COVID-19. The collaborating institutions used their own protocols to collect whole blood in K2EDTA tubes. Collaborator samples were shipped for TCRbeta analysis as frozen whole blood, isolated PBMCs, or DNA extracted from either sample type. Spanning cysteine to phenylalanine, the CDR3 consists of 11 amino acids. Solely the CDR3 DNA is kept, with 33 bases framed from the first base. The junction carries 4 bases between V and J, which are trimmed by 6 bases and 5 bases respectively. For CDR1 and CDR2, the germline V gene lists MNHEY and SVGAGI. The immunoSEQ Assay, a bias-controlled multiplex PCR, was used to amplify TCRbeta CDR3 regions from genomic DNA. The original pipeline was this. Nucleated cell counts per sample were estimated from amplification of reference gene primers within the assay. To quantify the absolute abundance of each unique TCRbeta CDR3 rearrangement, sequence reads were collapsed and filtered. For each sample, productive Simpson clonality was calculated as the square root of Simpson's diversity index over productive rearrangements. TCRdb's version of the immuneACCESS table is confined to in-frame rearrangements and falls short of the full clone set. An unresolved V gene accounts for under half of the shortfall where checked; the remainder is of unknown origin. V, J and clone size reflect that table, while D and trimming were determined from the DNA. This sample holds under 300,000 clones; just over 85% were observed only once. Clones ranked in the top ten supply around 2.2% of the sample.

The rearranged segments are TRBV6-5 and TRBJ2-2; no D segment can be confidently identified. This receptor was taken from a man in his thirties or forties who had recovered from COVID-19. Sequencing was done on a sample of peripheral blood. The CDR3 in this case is CASRITGELFF. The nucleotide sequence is TGTGCCAGCAGAATAACCGGGGAGCTGTTTTTT.